These 21 T cell receptor beta chains came from one sample sequenced in a study of technical replicates of blood from a handful of donors. TCRdb's table, derived via immunoSEQ multiplex PCR, lists solely in-frame clones and lacks some. The sample shows approximately 76,000 clones, about 97% of them seen only once. Sequenced: T cells isolated from PBMCs. The receptors originated from a human donor in good health.

This chain joins TRBV6-1 and TRBJ2-7; possible D gene TRBD1, 5 bases. V dropped 2 bases and J dropped 2 bases, with 7 bases sitting between them. Germline V CDR1 and CDR2: MNHNS, SASEGT. The CDR3 covers 13 residues. The CDR3 loop reads CASSESDTYEQYF. The CDR3 DNA reads as TGTGCCAGCAGTGAATCGGACACCTACGAGCAGTACTTC.

The chain links TRBV10-3 to TRBJ2-7, with D perhaps TRBD1 (6 bases). V was clipped by 2 bases and J by 0 bases, with 17 bases between them. The germline V gene has CDR1 ENHRY and CDR2 SYGVKD. CDR3 length: 17 residues. In nucleotides, the CDR3 is TGTGCCATCAGTGAGAACTTGGTGGGGGACATCTCCTACGAGCAGTACTTC. Translating it yields CAISENLVGDISYEQYF.

In regard to this clone: Other DNA sequences of this sample code for an identical CDR3. This chain joins TRBV5-1 and TRBJ2-5; no clear D. CDR3 size: 11 residues. The germline V gene encodes CDR1 SGHRS and CDR2 YFSETQ. V shed 2 bases and J shed 3 bases, with 2 bases lying between them. CDR3 nucleotide sequence: TGCGCCAGCAGCTTCGAAGAGACCCAGTACTTC. This sequence encodes CASSFEETQYF.

The gene calls are TRBV4-1 and TRBJ1-1, with TRBD1 identical over 10 bases. J lost 1 base, V lost 3 bases, and 2 bases had no gene match. This CDR3 has 15 amino acids. Germline CDR1 and CDR2: MGHRA and YSYEKL. CDR3 DNA: TGCGCCAGCAGCCAGACAGGGGGCGCGAACACTGAAGCTTTCTTT. Translation: CASSQTGGANTEAFF.

The chain carries TRBV15 and TRBJ1-4; the D is unclear. V was shortened by 5 bases and J by 5 bases, with 9 bases between the two germline ends. Per the germline V gene, CDR1 is LNHNV and CDR2 is YYDKDF (reference sequence). The CDR3 totals 13 residues. The CDR3 DNA follows: TGTGCCACCAGCGAGCGGATGAATGAAAAACTGTTTTTT. As protein: CATSERMNEKLFF.

This chain uses TRBV4-1 with TRBJ2-3; TRBD2 agrees at 14 bases. Germline V lookup: CDR1 MGHRA, CDR2 YSYEKL. The CDR3 loop spans 16 amino acids. V gave up 6 bases and J gave up 4 bases; unmatched junction bases: 6. For the CDR3, the DNA is TGCGCCAGCAGGACTAGACTAGCGGGAGGGCCAGATACGCAGTATTTT. Amino acids: CASRTRLAGGPDTQYF.

The CDR3 loop reads CASSPTFRQTTEAFF. The CDR3 DNA is TGTGCCAGCAGCCCCACTTTCCGACAGACCACTGAAGCTTTCTTT. The chain carries TRBV7-9 and TRBJ1-1, with TRBD1 as a possible D gene (5 bases). Germline V gene lookup returns CDR1 SEHNR and CDR2 FQNEAQ (reference sequence). CDR3 length equals 15 residues. Trimming took off 5 bases at V and 4 bases at J, with 17 bases between the two ends.

The genes are TRBV30 and TRBJ1-2; no clear D. The germline CDR1 and CDR2 sequences are GTSNPN and SVGIG (reference sequence). The CDR3 totals 14 residues. Trimming removed 0 bases from V and 3 bases from J, with 11 bases in between. Written as DNA, the CDR3 is TGTGCCTGGAGTGTGGGCCTAGCCTACTATGGCTACACCTTC. Residues: CAWSVGLAYYGYTF.

The chain carries TRBV5-1 and TRBJ2-5, with TRBD1 as a possible D gene (6 bases). Trimming left V 4 bases short and J 1 base short, with 11 bases between. Germline V gene lookup returns CDR1 SGHRS and CDR2 YFSETQ. The CDR3 contains 14 residues. The CDR3 loop is CASSVTGVQETQYF. The CDR3 DNA follows: TGCGCCAGCAGCGTGACAGGAGTCCAAGAGACCCAGTACTTC.

The V and J genes are TRBV4-1 and TRBJ1-1; D unclear. Trimming shortened V by 6 bases and J by 1 base, and 15 bases separated the two germline ends. CDR1 and CDR2 (germline): MGHRA, YSYEKL. The CDR3 extends over 15 amino acids. DNA for the CDR3: TGCGCCAGCAGATCACCCGGGGTGACGAACACTGAAGCTTTCTTT. Translation: CASRSPGVTNTEAFF.

This clone has only one observation. V gene TRBV29-1 combines with J gene TRBJ2-5, with TRBD2 identical over 9 bases. Germline CDR1 is SQVTM and CDR2 is ANQGSEA. V shed 2 bases and J 5 bases; nucleotides not matched to a gene: 3. The CDR3 runs to 13 residues. The CDR3 nucleotides are TGCAGCGTTGAACTAGCGGGAACCGAGACCCAGTACTTC. It yields the protein CSVELAGTETQYF.

V is TRBV6-6 and J is TRBJ1-5; perhaps TRBD1 as D (6 bases). This CDR3 region has 16 residues. From germline, CDR1 is MNHNY and CDR2 SVGAGI (reference sequence). V was shortened by 4 bases and J by 6 bases, with 19 bases between the two germline ends. CDR3 sequence reads: CASSLPGGGIGQPQHF. CDR3 coding DNA: TGTGCCAGCAGTTTACCGGGGGGGGGCATCGGTCAGCCCCAGCATTTT.

The rearrangement joins TRBV9 to TRBJ1-3, with 9 bases matching TRBD1. V dropped 4 bases and J dropped 2; count of bases not matched to a gene: 10. The CDR3 sequence is 17 residues long. Germline-derived CDR1 and CDR2 are SGDLS and YYNGEE. In DNA, the CDR3 is TGTGCCAGCAGCCCCCGAGGACAGGGGAGTGCTGGAAACACCATATATTTT. Translating gives CASSPRGQGSAGNTIYF.

The chain links TRBV18 to TRBJ1-2; tentative D call: TRBD1 (6 bases). In germline, CDR1 is KGHSH, CDR2 LQKENI. Trimming pared 8 bases from V and 4 bases from J, leaving 17 bases between. This CDR3 is 14 amino acids long. For the CDR3, the DNA is TGTGCCAGCCGGGTCCCAGGGGCCCGCTATGGCTACACCTTC. It yields the protein CASRVPGARYGYTF.

The J gene is TRBJ1-6, the V gene TRBV4-2; 7 bases are a match to TRBD1. The length of the CDR3 is 17 residues. The ends lost 0 bases at V and 4 bases at J; junction bases unmatched: 6. Germline CDR1 is LGHNA and CDR2 is YNFKEQ. The CDR3 sequence: CASSQDQPGQYNSPLHF. The CDR3 DNA sequence: TGTGCCAGCAGCCAAGACCAACCGGGACAGTATAATTCACCCCTCCACTTT.

Concerning this clone: This sample includes further DNA sequences coding for the same CDR3. The chain is built from TRBV4-1 and TRBJ1-1; no definite D call. CDR1 is MGHRA, CDR2 YSYEKL, per germline. There are 13 residues in the CDR3. V shed 5 bases and J shed 5 bases, with 12 bases lying between them. CDR3 DNA sequence: TGCGCCAGCAGCTGGCGGGTAGATACTGAAGCTTTCTTT. Amino acids: CASSWRVDTEAFF.

This chain uses TRBV9 with TRBJ2-4; D may be TRBD1 (6 bases). Trimming removed 7 bases from V and 13 bases from J, with 21 bases in between. Germline V gives CDR1 SGDLS, CDR2 YYNGEE. The CDR3 loop spans 13 amino acids. The CDR3 nucleotides are TGTGCCAGCGGCAGGGACCTACAGGGTTCGCAGTACTTC. It translates to CASGRDLQGSQYF.

V is TRBV9 and J is TRBJ1-1, with 8 bases matching TRBD1. V shed 0 bases, J shed 8 bases, and the junction held 12 bases outside the gene matches. CDR3 length equals 16 residues. Germline loops: CDR1 SGDLS, CDR2 YYNGEE. CDR3 region: CASSVGATGALLEAFF. In nucleotides, the CDR3 is TGTGCCAGCAGCGTAGGGGCGACAGGGGCTCTGTTAGAAGCTTTCTTT. Full variable domain (rest looked up from reference TRBV9 and TRBJ1-1): DSGVTQTPKHLITATGQRVTLRCSPRSGDLSVYWYQQSLDQGLQFLIQYYNGEERAKGNILERFSAQQFPDLHSELNLSSLELGDSALYFCASSVGATGALLEAFFGQGTRLTVV.

CDR3 amino acids: CASSIGQGYEQYF. Here the CDR3 DNA reads TGTGCCAGTAGTATTGGGCAGGGCTACGAGCAGTACTTC. V usage is TRBV19 and J usage is TRBJ2-7; TRBD1 is a possible D gene (5 bases). V was pared by 3 bases and J by 3 bases, with 9 bases between. Germline V gene lookup returns CDR1 LNHDA and CDR2 SQIVND (reference sequence). The CDR3 runs to 13 residues.

This clone showed up just once. The rearrangement links TRBV7-2 to TRBJ2-5; TRBD2 aligns across 13 bases. The J segment lost 5 bases and the V segment lost 5 bases, leaving 5 bases of the junction unmatched. Germline V gene sequence: CDR1 SGHTA, CDR2 FQGNSA. This CDR3 is built from 15 residues. The CDR3 sequence is CASSQGLAGWETQYF. The CDR3 bases are TGTGCCAGCAGCCAGGGACTAGCGGGGTGGGAGACCCAGTACTTC.

The chain links TRBV2 to TRBJ1-1; D is ambiguous. V shed 5 bases and J shed 1 base, with 11 bases lying between them. Germline lookup yields CDR1 SNHLY and CDR2 FYNNEI. CDR3 length: 14 amino acids. The CDR3 sequence: CASSKDSSNTEAFF. CDR3 DNA sequence: TGTGCCAGCAGTAAGGACTCCTCGAACACTGAAGCTTTCTTT.